These 10 T cell receptor beta chains originate from one sample sequenced in a study of T cells in Graves' hyperthyroidism and ophthalmopathy. It was RNA transcripts that yielded the amplified TCR beta CDR3 regions. The TCR CDR3 first-round RT-PCR relied on the HTBI primer set. MiXCR, run by TCRdb on the multiplex PCR reads, gives a single entry per CDR3 protein. This table holds 50,000 to 55,000 distinct CDR3 sequences, about half found once. Sequencing was done on a sample of blood. All receptors derive from a woman aged 45 to 65 with Graves' ophthalmopathy.

This chain uses TRBV5-8 with TRBJ1-5; 8 nucleotides line up with TRBD1. This CDR3 spans 17 amino acids. Germline assignment: CDR1 SGHTS and CDR2 YDEGEE. J gave up 3 bases and V 4 bases, and 12 bases lay outside the gene matches. CDR3 residues: CASSNLPGQASNQPQHF. The CDR3 bases are TGTGCCAGCAGCAACCTTCCGGGACAGGCCTCCAATCAGCCCCAGCATTTT.

This clonotype was picked up many times. The V gene is TRBV20-1, the J gene TRBJ1-5, with 10 bases identical to TRBD1. The CDR3 spans 17 residues. V lost 0 bases and J lost 7; bases outside the gene matches: 12. Germline assignment: CDR1 DFQATT and CDR2 SNEGSKA (reference sequence). The CDR3 region is CSARDLGTGERGQPQHF. The CDR3 DNA sequence: TGCAGTGCTAGAGATCTTGGGACAGGGGAACGTGGGCAGCCCCAGCATTTT.

The chain uses TRBV20-1 and TRBJ2-1; TRBD2 agrees at 15 bases. With 5 bases clipped from V and 10 bases from J, the junction kept 9 bases outside the gene matches. Per germline, CDR1 DFQATT and CDR2 SNEGSKA (reference sequence). The CDR3 extends over 15 amino acids. CDR3 bases: TGCAGTGCTCCTGACGTCGGGACTAGCGGGAGGGAGCAGTTCTTC. Protein sequence: CSAPDVGTSGREQFF.

At least ten counts were recorded for this clonotype. The chain employs TRBV12-1 and TRBJ1-2; TRBD1, the table's D call, was not compared with the DNA. TRBV12-1 constitutes a pseudogene. The CDR3 runs 16 residues. CDR3 nucleotide sequence: TGTGCCAGCAGCGCTGCAGGACAGGGGGGTATCTATGGCTACACCTTC. It codes for CASSAAGQGGIYGYTF.

This clonotype was detected many times. The J gene is TRBJ2-2, the V gene TRBV5-8, with 7 positions matching TRBD1. With 3 bases clipped from V and 6 bases from J, the junction kept 8 bases outside the gene matches. The germline V gene encodes CDR1 SGHTS and CDR2 YDEGEE. The CDR3 totals 15 residues. In nucleotides, the CDR3 is TGTGCCAGCAGCTCTGGACAGGTATTAGCCGGGGAGCTGTTTTTT. Protein sequence: CASSSGQVLAGELFF.

This clonotype was recorded once. The rearrangement joins TRBV7-3 to TRBJ2-3, with 10 bases lining up with TRBD2. Germline loops: CDR1 SGHTA, CDR2 FQGTGA. V lost 5 bases and J lost 1; bases outside the gene matches: 6. The CDR3 is made up of 16 amino acids. CDR3 loop: CASSPSGGAGTDTQYF. The DNA of the CDR3 is TGTGCCAGCAGCCCAAGCGGGGGGGCTGGCACAGATACGCAGTATTTT.

Concerning this clonotype itself: This clone may be a read error of a much larger clone one base away. The final CDR3 position lacks the conserved phenylalanine or tryptophan, pointing to a likely read error. The chain joins TRBV3-1 to TRBJ2-3, with D possibly being TRBD1 or TRBD2 (6 bases each). There are 13 residues in the CDR3. Germline loops: CDR1 LGHDT, CDR2 YNNKEL (reference sequence). V dropped 7 bases and J dropped 7 bases, with 15 bases sitting between them. CDR3: CASTRRGTNTQYL. The CDR3 DNA reads TGTGCCAGCACGCGTCGGGGGACAAATACGCAGTATCTT.

The rearrangement links TRBV7-9 to TRBJ2-7; possible D gene TRBD1, 6 bases. V dropped 1 base and J dropped 1 base, with 14 bases sitting between them. The CDR3 contains 16 residues. From germline, CDR1 is SEHNR and CDR2 FQNEAQ (reference sequence). CDR3 region: CASSLDPGDGSYEQYF. The DNA of the CDR3 is TGTGCCAGCAGCTTAGACCCAGGGGACGGTTCCTACGAGCAGTACTTC.

This clonotype occurred many times. The V gene is TRBV6-6, the J gene TRBJ1-2; 7 positions agree with TRBD1. Germline trimming cut 6 bases from V and 5 bases from J; bases unmatched to any gene: 9. Germline-derived CDR1 and CDR2 are MNHNY and SVGAGI (reference sequence). This CDR3 region has 14 residues. CDR3 sequence: CASRPGQEVYGYTF. The CDR3 nucleotides read TGTGCCAGCAGACCCGGACAGGAGGTGTATGGCTACACCTTC.

Note on this clonotype: A single base separates this from a much larger clone, so it may be a read error. V is TRBV27 and J is TRBJ2-5; a weak D match, TRBD1 (6 bases). Trimming shortened V by 4 bases and J by 7 bases, and 16 bases separated the two germline ends. This CDR3 is 14 amino acids long. CDR1 MNHEY and CDR2 SMNVEV come from the germline V gene (reference sequence). CDR3 nucleotide sequence: TGTGCCAGCAGTTCCGCCCGGGACATTGGGACCCAGTACTTC. Residues: CASSSARDIGTQYF.